Detailed here is one TCR beta chain. Its antigen is not identified. Per germline, CDR1 SGHDN and CDR2 FVKESK. The V and J ends lost 1 base and 2 bases respectively, with 6 bases between them. This CDR3 is 13 amino acids long. This record belongs to a study of T cell responses to AZD1222 COVID-19 vaccine. Profiling relied on immunoSEQ multiplex PCR, and the TCRdb table lists in-frame clones only, not all of them. Among about 160,000 clones listed, 88% were seen once. Study conclusions and caveats: Donors were largely white British and mainly female; clonal diversity was possibly underestimated.

The genes are TRBV14 and TRBJ2-7; D gene unclear. Source: peripheral blood, taken on day 0 of AZD1222 vaccination. The sequence was collected from an adult in good health. This CDR3 is CASSQGGPYEQYF. CDR3 DNA sequence: TGTGCCAGCAGCCAAGGAGGTCCCTACGAGCAGTACTTC.